This TCR beta chain was retrieved from a study of CD8 T cells in Susac syndrome. In the study overall: Clinical remission applied to eight sequenced Susac syndrome patients, and roughly six had active disease.

The CD8+ and CD4+ T cells were isolated magnetically using a negative isolation approach, whereas the TEMRA cells were enriched by FACS. About 0.5 to 1 ug RNA was reverse transcribed with random hexamers. immunoSEQ multiplex PCR amplified TCR beta CDR3 across 54 Vbeta, 13 Jbeta. One entry per CDR3 protein results from TCRdb running MiXCR on the immunoSEQ multiplex PCR reads. The sample includes 170,000 or so distinct CDR3 sequences, about 96% of them seen just once. The sequence derives from a human donor with Susac syndrome. The sample comprised CD4+ T cells from PBMCs.

DNA for the CDR3: TGTGCCAGCAGTTCAGCAGGCGGGAGGGGCTACGAGCAGTACTTC. Its translation is CASSSAGGRGYEQYF. The chain recombines TRBV28 with TRBJ2-7; 9 nucleotides align to TRBD2. The CDR3 has 15 residues. After removal of 4 bases from V and 3 bases from J, the junction contained 7 bases not matched to a gene. Looked up from germline, CDR1 is MDHEN and CDR2 is SYDVKM.